These 21 T cell receptor beta chains share one sample of origin, sequenced in a study of blood T cell repertoires in COVID-19. Clones were read by immunoSEQ multiplex PCR, and TCRdb kept only the in-frame ones, dropping some. The sample holds 200,000 to 250,000 clones, around 84% seen once. Sequencing was carried out using PBMCs or T cells enriched from blood (not recorded which). These receptors all stem from a man aged 35 to 55 who had recovered from COVID-19.

In DNA, the CDR3 is TGTGCCAGCAGCTTAGATCTAGCGGGTTACAATGAGCAGTTCTTC. Protein: CASSLDLAGYNEQFF. The gene calls are TRBV7-2 and TRBJ2-1, with 8 bases fitting TRBD2. The trim removed 1 base at V and 4 bases at J, leaving 3 bases unmatched. CDR3 size: 15 residues. CDR1 SGHTA and CDR2 FQGNSA come from the germline V gene.

This chain uses TRBV4-2 with TRBJ2-1, with 7 positions matching TRBD1. This CDR3 comprises 16 residues. J was trimmed by 2 bases and V by 0 bases; bases with no gene match: 4. The germline V gene encodes CDR1 LGHNA and CDR2 YNFKEQ. CDR3 DNA: TGTGCCAGCAGCCAAGAGTACAGGGGCACCTACAATGAGCAGTTCTTC. As protein: CASSQEYRGTYNEQFF.

V is TRBV28 and J is TRBJ1-2; 7 positions match TRBD1. Germline V gene data show CDR1 as MDHEN and CDR2 as SYDVKM. The CDR3 loop spans 14 amino acids. The ends lost 3 bases at V and 2 bases at J; junction bases unmatched: 3. The CDR3 DNA reads TGTGCCAGCAGTTTCCTGACAGGGAACTATGGCTACACCTTC. Translated, it gives CASSFLTGNYGYTF.

The chain carries TRBV2 and TRBJ1-5, with D possibly matching TRBD1 (6 bases). The V end was cut by 7 bases, the J end by 6 bases, with 13 bases between. CDR1 is SNHLY and CDR2 is FYNNEI in the germline V gene. The CDR3 loop spans 13 amino acids. The CDR3 sequence: CASKAGGVQPQHF. Written as DNA, the CDR3 is TGTGCCAGCAAGGCGGGGGGCGTTCAGCCCCAGCATTTT.

J is TRBJ1-5 and V is TRBV18, with D uncertain. The CDR3 length is 15 residues. V lost 6 bases and J lost 0, with 12 bases in between. The V gene's germline CDR1 is KGHSH and CDR2 LQKENI. CDR3 amino acids: CASSPAGYSNQPQHF. The CDR3 DNA reads as TGTGCCAGCTCCCCGGCAGGTTATAGCAATCAGCCCCAGCATTTT.

The rearrangement links TRBV11-2 to TRBJ2-3; D ambiguous. V gave up 0 bases and J gave up 5 bases, with 6 bases separating them. The germline gives CDR1 SGHAT, CDR2 FQNNGV. The CDR3 has 13 residues. CDR3: CASSLEVGDTQYF. The CDR3 DNA sequence: TGTGCCAGCAGCTTAGAGGTCGGAGATACGCAGTATTTT.

The rearrangement uses TRBV7-3 and TRBJ2-1; TRBD2 matches 9 bases. CDR1 and CDR2 from the germline V gene are SGHTA and FQGTGA. J gave up 4 bases and V 0 bases, and 4 bases lay outside the gene matches. This CDR3 region has 16 residues. The CDR3 protein is CASSLTALAGYNEQFF. As DNA, the CDR3 is TGTGCCAGCAGCTTAACGGCCCTAGCGGGATACAATGAGCAGTTCTTC.

This clone was recorded once. The chain combines TRBV30 with TRBJ1-2, with TRBD1 as a possible D gene (5 bases). This CDR3 has 16 amino acids. V was cut by 3 bases and J by 7 bases, with 24 bases left in between. Germline loops: CDR1 GTSNPN, CDR2 SVGIG (reference sequence). The CDR3 bases are TGTGCCTGGAGCAGAAGGGGCGGGGAGAGGAATAGTGGCTACACCTTC. It yields the protein CAWSRRGGERNSGYTF.

V is TRBV5-1 and J is TRBJ1-3; D is unresolved. Germline V lookup: CDR1 SGHRS, CDR2 YFSETQ. Trimming pared 4 bases from V and 0 bases from J, leaving 17 bases between. CDR3 length equals 17 residues. In DNA, the CDR3 is TGCGCCAGCAGCACGTATTCAGCAGGAATCTCTGGAAACACCATATATTTT. Its protein product is CASSTYSAGISGNTIYF.

The gene calls are TRBV27 and TRBJ1-2, with D possibly matching TRBD1 (6 bases). Germline V lookup: CDR1 MNHEY, CDR2 SMNVEV (reference sequence). This CDR3 is built from 13 residues. V shed 3 bases and J shed 4 bases, with 9 bases lying between them. The CDR3 spells CASSLGALYGYTF. The CDR3 DNA is TGTGCCAGCAGTTTGGGGGCGCTCTATGGCTACACCTTC.

The gene calls are TRBV6-5 and TRBJ2-7; possibly TRBD2 for D (6 bases). Germline CDR1 is MNHEY and CDR2 is SVGAGI. The CDR3 spans 15 residues. The germline V and J ends were trimmed by 0 bases and 6 bases, with 15 bases remaining between them. The CDR3 reads CASSYSAGRPREQYF. The CDR3 nucleotides read TGTGCCAGCAGTTACTCAGCAGGGAGGCCCCGCGAGCAGTACTTC.

This clone was picked up a small number of times. In the same sample, other DNA sequences code for this CDR3. This chain joins TRBV3-1 (or the pseudogene TRBV3-2) and TRBJ1-3; 8 nucleotides agree with TRBD1. CDR3 length: 14 residues. The V and J ends lost 4 bases and 2 bases, in that order; junction bases with no gene match: 1. Germline assignment: CDR1 LGHDT and CDR2 YNNKEL (reference sequence). This chain's CDR3 is CASSRTGPGNTIYF. DNA of the CDR3: TGTGCCAGCAGCCGGACAGGGCCTGGAAACACCATATATTTT.

The chain is built from TRBV5-4 and TRBJ2-5, with 8 bases matching TRBD2. This CDR3 is 15 amino acids long. With 1 base clipped from V and 5 bases from J, the junction kept 7 bases outside the gene matches. CDR1 and CDR2 (germline): SGHNT, YYREEE (reference sequence). The CDR3 coding sequence is TGTGCCAGCAGCTTGCTTCATCCGGGAGGGGAGACCCAGTACTTC. Its translation is CASSLLHPGGETQYF.

This chain joins TRBV29-1 and TRBJ1-5; TRBD1 matches at 9 bases. Trimming at V came to 4 bases and at J to 4 bases, leaving 5 bases not matched to a gene. The CDR3 totals 14 residues. Germline CDR1 SQVTM, CDR2 ANQGSEA. The CDR3 bases are TGCAGCGTTGGGACAGGGGAGGGTAATCAGCCCCAGCATTTT. Translating it yields CSVGTGEGNQPQHF.

This rearrangement joins TRBV27 to TRBJ2-7; 13 nucleotides match TRBD2. This CDR3 region has 16 residues. Germline CDR1 and CDR2: MNHEY and SMNVEV (reference sequence). V was pared by 3 bases and J by 2 bases, with 4 bases of the junction left unmatched. CDR3 bases: TGTGCCAGCAGTTTCCCCGGGACTAGCGGGACCTACGAGCAGTACTTC. Translated, it gives CASSFPGTSGTYEQYF.

The rearrangement links TRBV19 to TRBJ2-1; the D is unclear. Germline CDR1 and CDR2: LNHDA and SQIVND (reference sequence). The CDR3 is 13 residues long. The ends were cut back, 9 bases at V and 4 bases at J, with 13 bases in the middle. This CDR3 is CASAALVYNEQFF. CDR3 nucleotide sequence: TGTGCCAGCGCGGCCCTCGTATACAATGAGCAGTTCTTC.

The gene calls are TRBV18 and TRBJ1-2, with D possibly matching TRBD1 (6 bases). Per germline, CDR1 KGHSH and CDR2 LQKENI. This CDR3 region has 16 residues. V lost 5 bases, J lost 5 bases, and 21 bases lay in between. This chain's CDR3 is CASSTDGTRTQYGYTF. DNA for the CDR3: TGTGCCAGCTCAACCGACGGGACACGCACACAATATGGCTACACCTTC.

J is TRBJ2-5 and V is TRBV7-2, with D tentatively TRBD1 (7 bases). The germline V gene encodes CDR1 SGHTA and CDR2 FQGNSA. Trimming shortened V by 5 bases and J by 1 base, and 11 bases separated the two germline ends. This CDR3 is built from 14 residues. The CDR3 sequence is CASSDRDFQETQYF. In DNA form, the CDR3 reads TGTGCCAGCAGCGACAGGGACTTCCAAGAGACCCAGTACTTC.

This chain uses TRBV4-1 with TRBJ1-3; no definite D call. The CDR3 is 17 amino acids. Germline CDR1 and CDR2: MGHRA and YSYEKL. Trimming pared 1 base from V and 0 bases from J, leaving 13 bases between. The CDR3 sequence: CASSQGRVISSGNTIYF. The CDR3 nucleotides read TGCGCCAGCAGCCAAGGGCGGGTGATTAGCTCTGGAAACACCATATATTTT.

The chain links TRBV19 to TRBJ2-7; D is unclear. The CDR3 totals 14 residues. Trimming left V 4 bases short and J 4 bases short, with 14 bases between. The V gene's germline CDR1 is LNHDA and CDR2 SQIVND (reference sequence). The CDR3 reads CASSRSSPPYEQYF. Here the CDR3 DNA reads TGTGCCAGTAGTAGGTCCAGTCCCCCTTACGAGCAGTACTTC.

This clone has only one observation. The chain carries TRBV19 and TRBJ1-1; 11 nucleotides agree with TRBD1. This CDR3 is built from 16 residues. Germline V gives CDR1 LNHDA, CDR2 SQIVND (reference sequence). Losses at the gene ends were 4 bases for V and 1 base for J; bases not matched to a gene: 5. Here the CDR3 DNA reads TGTGCCAGTAGTACGGACAGGGGGCGGCGGAACACTGAAGCTTTCTTT. It specifies CASSTDRGRRNTEAFF.